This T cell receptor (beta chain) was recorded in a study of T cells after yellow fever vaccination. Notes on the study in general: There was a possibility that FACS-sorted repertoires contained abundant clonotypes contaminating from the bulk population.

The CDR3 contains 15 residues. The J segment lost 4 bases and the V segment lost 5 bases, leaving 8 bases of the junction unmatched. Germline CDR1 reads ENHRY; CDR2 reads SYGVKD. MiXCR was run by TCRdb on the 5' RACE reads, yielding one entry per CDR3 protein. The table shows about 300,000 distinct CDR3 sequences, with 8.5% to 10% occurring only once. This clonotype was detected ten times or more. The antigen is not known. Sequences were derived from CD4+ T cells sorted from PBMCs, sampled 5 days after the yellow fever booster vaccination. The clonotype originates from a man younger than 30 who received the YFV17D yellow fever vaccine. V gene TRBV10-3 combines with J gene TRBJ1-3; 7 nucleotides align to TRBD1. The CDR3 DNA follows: TGTGCCATCAGTCCGACCGGGACAGCCGGAAACACCATATATTTT. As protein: CAISPTGTAGNTIYF.